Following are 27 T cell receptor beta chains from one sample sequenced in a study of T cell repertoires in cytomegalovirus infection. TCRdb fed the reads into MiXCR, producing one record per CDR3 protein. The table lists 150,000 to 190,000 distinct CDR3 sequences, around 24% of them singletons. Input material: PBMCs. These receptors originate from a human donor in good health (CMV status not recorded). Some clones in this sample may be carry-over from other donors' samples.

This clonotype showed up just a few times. This CDR3 is CASSSPGKRGYNEQFF. The CDR3 DNA reads as TGTGCCAGCAGTTCCCCGGGGAAGCGGGGTTACAATGAGCAGTTCTTC. The chain couples TRBV28 to TRBJ2-1; 7 bases align to TRBD2. The CDR3 contains 16 residues. Germline-derived CDR1 and CDR2 are MDHEN and SYDVKM. V dropped 4 bases and J dropped 4; count of bases not matched to a gene: 10.

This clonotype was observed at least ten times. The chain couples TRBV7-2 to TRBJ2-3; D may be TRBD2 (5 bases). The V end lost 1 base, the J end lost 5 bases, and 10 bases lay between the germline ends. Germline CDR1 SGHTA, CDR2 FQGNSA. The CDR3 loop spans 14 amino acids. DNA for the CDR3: TGTGCCAGCAGCTTAGGAGGGAGAAGAGATACGCAGTATTTT. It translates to CASSLGGRRDTQYF.

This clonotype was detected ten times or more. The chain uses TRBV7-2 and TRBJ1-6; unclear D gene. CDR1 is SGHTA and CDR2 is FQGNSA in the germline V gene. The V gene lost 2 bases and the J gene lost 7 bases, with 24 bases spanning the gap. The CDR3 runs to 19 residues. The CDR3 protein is CASSLRVLTWAESNSPLHF. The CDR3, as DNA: TGTGCCAGCAGCTTAAGGGTCTTAACCTGGGCAGAGTCAAATTCACCCCTCCACTTT.

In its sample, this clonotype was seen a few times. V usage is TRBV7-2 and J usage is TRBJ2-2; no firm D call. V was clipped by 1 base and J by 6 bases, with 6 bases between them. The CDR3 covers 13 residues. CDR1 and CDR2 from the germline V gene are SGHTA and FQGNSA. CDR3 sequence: CASSLVTSGELFF. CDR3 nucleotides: TGTGCCAGCAGCTTAGTTACGTCCGGGGAGCTGTTTTTT.

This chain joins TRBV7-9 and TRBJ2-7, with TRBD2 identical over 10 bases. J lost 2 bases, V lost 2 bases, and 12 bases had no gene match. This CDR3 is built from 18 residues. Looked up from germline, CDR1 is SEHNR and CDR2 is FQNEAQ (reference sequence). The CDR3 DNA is TGTGCCAGCAGCTTAAGGAGTGGACTAGCGGATATTACCTACGAGCAGTACTTC. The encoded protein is CASSLRSGLADITYEQYF. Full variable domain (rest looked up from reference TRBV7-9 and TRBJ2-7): DTGVSQNPRHKITKRGQNVTFRCDPISEHNRLYWYRQTLGQGPEFLTYFQNEAQLEKSRLLSDRFSAERPKGSFSTLEIQRTEQGDSAMYLCASSLRSGLADITYEQYFGPGTRLTVT.

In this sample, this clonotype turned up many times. The CDR3 region has the DNA TGTGCCAGCAGTTTGGGGTCTAGCTCCTACAATGAGCAGTTCTTC. This translates into CASSLGSSSYNEQFF. V gene TRBV12-3 or TRBV12-4 combines with J gene TRBJ2-1; D is unresolved. The V gene lost 3 bases and the J gene lost 0 bases, with 9 bases spanning the gap. This CDR3 has 15 amino acids.

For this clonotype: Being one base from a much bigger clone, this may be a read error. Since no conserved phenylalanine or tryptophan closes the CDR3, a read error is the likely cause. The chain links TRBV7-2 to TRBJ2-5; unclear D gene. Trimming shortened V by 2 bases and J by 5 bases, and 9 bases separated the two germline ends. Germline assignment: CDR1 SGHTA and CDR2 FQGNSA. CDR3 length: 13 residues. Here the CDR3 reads CASSLQIRETQYL. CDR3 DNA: TGTGCCAGCAGCTTACAGATCAGGGAGACCCAGTACCTC.

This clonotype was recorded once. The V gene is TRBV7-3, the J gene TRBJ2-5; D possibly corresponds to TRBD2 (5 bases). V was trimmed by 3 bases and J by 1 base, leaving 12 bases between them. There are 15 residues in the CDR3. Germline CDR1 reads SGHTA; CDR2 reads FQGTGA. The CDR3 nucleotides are TGTGCCAGCAGCTTTAATGGACTGCCCCAAGAGACCCAGTACTTC. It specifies CASSFNGLPQETQYF. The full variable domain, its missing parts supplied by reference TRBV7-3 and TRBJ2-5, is GAGVSQTPSNKVTEKGKYVELRCDPISGHTALYWYRQSLGQGPEFLIYFQGTGAADDSGLPNDRFFAVRPEGSVSTLKIQRTERGDSAVYLCASSFNGLPQETQYFGPGTRLLVL.

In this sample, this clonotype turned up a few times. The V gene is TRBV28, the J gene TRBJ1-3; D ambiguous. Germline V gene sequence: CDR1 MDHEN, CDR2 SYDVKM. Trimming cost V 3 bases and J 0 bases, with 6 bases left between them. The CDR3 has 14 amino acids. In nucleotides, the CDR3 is TGTGCCAGCAGTTTTCTCAACTCTGGAAACACCATATATTTT. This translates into CASSFLNSGNTIYF.

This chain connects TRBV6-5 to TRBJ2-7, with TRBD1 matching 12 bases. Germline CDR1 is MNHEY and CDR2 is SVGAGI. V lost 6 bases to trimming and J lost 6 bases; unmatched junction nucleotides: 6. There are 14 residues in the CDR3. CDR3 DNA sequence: TGTGCCAGCAGCTCCGGGACAGGGGGCTTCGAGCAGTACTTC. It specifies CASSSGTGGFEQYF.

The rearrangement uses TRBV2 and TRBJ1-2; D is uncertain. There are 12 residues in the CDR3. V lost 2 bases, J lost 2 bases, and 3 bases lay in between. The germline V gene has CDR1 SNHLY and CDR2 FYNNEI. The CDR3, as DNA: TGTGCCAGCAGTGAATTCAACTATGGCTACACCTTC. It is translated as CASSEFNYGYTF.

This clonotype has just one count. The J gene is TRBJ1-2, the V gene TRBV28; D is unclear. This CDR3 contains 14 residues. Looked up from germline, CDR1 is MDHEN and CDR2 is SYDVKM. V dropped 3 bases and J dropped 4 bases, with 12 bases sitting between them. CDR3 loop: CASSLKAMGYGYTF. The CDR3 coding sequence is TGTGCCAGCAGTTTGAAGGCAATGGGCTATGGCTACACCTTC.

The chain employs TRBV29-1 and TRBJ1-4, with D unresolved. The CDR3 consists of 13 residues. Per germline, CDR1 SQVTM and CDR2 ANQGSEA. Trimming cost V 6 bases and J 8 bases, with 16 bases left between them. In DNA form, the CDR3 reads TGCAGCGTCAAGGGTTTGGGAAACGAAAAACTGTTTTTT. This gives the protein CSVKGLGNEKLFF.

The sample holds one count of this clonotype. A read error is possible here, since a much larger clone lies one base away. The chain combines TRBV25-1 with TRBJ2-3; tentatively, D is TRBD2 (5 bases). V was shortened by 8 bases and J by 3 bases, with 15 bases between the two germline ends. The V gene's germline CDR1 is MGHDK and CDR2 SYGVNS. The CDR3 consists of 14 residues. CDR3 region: CASRPLGVTDTQYF. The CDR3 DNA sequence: TGTGCCAGCCGACCGCTGGGAGTTACAGATACGCAGTATTTT.

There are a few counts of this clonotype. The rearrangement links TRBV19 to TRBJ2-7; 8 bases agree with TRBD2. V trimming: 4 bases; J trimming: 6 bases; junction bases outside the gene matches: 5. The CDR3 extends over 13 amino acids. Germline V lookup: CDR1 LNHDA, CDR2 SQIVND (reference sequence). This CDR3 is CASSSSGVSEQYF. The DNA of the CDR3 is TGTGCCAGTAGTAGTAGCGGGGTCTCCGAGCAGTACTTC.

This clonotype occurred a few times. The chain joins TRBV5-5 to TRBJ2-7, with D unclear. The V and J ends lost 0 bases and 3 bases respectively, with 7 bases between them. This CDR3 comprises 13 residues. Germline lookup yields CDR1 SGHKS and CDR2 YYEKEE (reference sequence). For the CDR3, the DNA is TGTGCCAGCAGCTTGGACGGATACTACGAGCAGTACTTC. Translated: CASSLDGYYEQYF.

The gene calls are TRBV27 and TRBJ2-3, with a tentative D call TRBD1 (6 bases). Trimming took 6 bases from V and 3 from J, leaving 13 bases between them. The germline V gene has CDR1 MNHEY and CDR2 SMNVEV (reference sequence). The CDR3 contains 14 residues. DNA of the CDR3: TGTGCCAGCAGCTGGGGGCAAGGGACAGATACGCAGTATTTT. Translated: CASSWGQGTDTQYF.

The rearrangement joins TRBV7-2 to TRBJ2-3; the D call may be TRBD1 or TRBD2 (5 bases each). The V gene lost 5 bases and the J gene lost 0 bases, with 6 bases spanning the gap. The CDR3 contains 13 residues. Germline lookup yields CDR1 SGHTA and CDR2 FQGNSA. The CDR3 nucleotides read TGTGCCAGCAGCAGGGACAGCACAGATACGCAGTATTTT. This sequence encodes CASSRDSTDTQYF.

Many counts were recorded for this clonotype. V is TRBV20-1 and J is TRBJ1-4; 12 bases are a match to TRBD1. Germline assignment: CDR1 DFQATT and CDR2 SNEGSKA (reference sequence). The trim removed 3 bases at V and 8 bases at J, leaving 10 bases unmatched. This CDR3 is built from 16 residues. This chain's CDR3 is CSARSTPGTGGEKLFF. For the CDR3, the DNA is TGCAGTGCTAGGTCGACCCCCGGGACAGGGGGCGAAAAACTGTTTTTT.

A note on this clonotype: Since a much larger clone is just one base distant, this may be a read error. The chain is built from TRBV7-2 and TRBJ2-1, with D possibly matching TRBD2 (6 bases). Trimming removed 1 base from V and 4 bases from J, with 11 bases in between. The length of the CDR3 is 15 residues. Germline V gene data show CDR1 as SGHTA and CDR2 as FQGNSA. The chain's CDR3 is CASSLVRRVYNEQFF. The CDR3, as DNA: TGTGCCAGCAGCTTAGTGAGGAGGGTGTACAATGAGCAGTTCTTC.

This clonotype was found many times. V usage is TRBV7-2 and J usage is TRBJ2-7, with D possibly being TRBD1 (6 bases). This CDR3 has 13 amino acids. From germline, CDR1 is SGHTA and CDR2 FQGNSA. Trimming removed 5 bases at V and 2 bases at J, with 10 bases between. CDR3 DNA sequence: TGTGCCAGCAGCCGGACAGAACCCTACGAGCAGTACTTC. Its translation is CASSRTEPYEQYF.

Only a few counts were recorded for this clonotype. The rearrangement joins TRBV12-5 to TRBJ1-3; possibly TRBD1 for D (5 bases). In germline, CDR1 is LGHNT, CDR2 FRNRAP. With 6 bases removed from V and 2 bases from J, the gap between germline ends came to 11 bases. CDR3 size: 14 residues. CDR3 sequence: CASGPDRAGNTIYF. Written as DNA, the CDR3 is TGTGCTAGTGGCCCCGACAGAGCTGGAAACACCATATATTTT.

CDR3 sequence: CASSPRTSPHGYNEQFF. CDR3 in DNA: TGTGCCAGCAGCCCCCGGACTAGCCCTCACGGGTACAATGAGCAGTTCTTC. The chain joins TRBV11-2 to TRBJ2-1, with 8 bases identical to TRBD2. V shed 5 bases and J 4 bases; nucleotides not matched to a gene: 13. CDR1 and CDR2 from the germline V gene are SGHAT and FQNNGV. The CDR3 consists of 17 residues.

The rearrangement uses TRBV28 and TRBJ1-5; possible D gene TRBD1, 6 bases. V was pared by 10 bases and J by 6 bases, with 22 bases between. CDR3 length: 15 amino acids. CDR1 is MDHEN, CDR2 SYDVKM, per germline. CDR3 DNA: TGTGCCACCGCCACTTCACAGGGAATGAGTCAGCCCCAGCATTTT. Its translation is CATATSQGMSQPQHF.

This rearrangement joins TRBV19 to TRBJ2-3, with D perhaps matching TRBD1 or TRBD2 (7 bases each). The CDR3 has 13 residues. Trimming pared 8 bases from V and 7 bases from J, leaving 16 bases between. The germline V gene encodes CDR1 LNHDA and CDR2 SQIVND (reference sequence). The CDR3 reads CASHPGGDNTQYF. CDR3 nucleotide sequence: TGTGCCAGTCACCCAGGGGGGGATAATACGCAGTATTTT.

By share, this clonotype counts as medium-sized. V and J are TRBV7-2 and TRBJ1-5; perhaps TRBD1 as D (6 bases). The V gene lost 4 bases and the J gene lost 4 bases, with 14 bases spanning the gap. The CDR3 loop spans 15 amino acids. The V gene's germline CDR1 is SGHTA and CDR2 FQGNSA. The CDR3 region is CASSSAGQINQPQHF. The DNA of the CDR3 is TGTGCCAGCAGCTCAGCCGGACAGATTAATCAGCCCCAGCATTTT. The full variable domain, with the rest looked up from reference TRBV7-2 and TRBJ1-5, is GAGVSQSPSNKVTEKGKDVELRCDPISGHTALYWYRQSLGQGLEFLIYFQGNSAPDKSGLPSDRFSAERTGGSVSTLTIQRTQQEDSAVYLCASSSAGQINQPQHFGDGTRLSIL.

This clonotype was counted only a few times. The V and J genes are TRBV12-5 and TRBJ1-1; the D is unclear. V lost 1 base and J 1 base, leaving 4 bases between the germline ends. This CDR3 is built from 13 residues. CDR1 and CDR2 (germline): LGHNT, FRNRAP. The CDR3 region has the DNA TGTGCTAGTGGTTTGGCAACGAACACTGAAGCTTTCTTT. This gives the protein CASGLATNTEAFF.